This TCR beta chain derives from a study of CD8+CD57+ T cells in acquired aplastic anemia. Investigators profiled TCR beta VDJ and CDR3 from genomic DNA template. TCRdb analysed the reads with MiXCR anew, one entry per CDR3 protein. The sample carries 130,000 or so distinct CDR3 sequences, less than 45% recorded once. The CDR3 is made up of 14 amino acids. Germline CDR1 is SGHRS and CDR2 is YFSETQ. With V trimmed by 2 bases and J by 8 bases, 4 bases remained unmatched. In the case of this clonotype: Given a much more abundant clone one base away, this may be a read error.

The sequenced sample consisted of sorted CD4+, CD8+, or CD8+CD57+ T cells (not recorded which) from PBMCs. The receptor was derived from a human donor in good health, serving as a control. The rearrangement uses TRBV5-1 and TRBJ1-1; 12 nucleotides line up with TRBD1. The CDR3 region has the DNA TGCGCCAGCAGCTTCGGGACAGGGGGCGCCGAAGCTTTCTTT. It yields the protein CASSFGTGGAEAFF.